This TCR beta chain was sequenced during a study of radiation and T cells in renal cell carcinoma. General observations from the study: In blood, top tumor clones expanded by 2 weeks, shrinking by 4. Without pretreatment biopsies, baseline tumor clonotype presence was undetermined.

A note on this clone: Its target is unknown.

Time point here: blood 2 weeks post-SBRT. Documented treatment: 15 Gy SBRT to primary tumor, nephrectomy 4 weeks later. Radiation-treated patients gave blood at baseline, week 2 and week 4. Clear cell pathology was present in this patient's renal cell carcinoma. The protocol was immunoSEQ multiplex PCR, while the TCRdb copy is restricted to in-frame clones and leaves out a portion. The table records roughly 130,000 clones, around nine tenths of them present only once. This CDR3 contains 20 residues. Germline-derived CDR1 and CDR2 are LGHNA and YNFKEQ. V lost 3 bases, J lost 0 bases, and 16 bases stayed unmatched.

The clonotype comes from a woman aged 70 to 79 with renal cell carcinoma. The sequences come from blood, collected from a patient whose treatment included radiotherapy and nephrectomy. The chain is built from TRBV4-2 and TRBJ1-1; 10 nucleotides agree with TRBD1. CDR3 sequence (DNA): TGTGCCAGCAGCCACCCGACAGGGGGCGTAGATCGGGCCTTGAACACTGAAGCTTTCTTT. Encoded protein: CASSHPTGGVDRALNTEAFF.